Below, 8 T cell receptor beta chains from the same sample are listed, as sequenced in a study of PD-1 blockade in classical Hodgkin lymphoma. TCRdb's copy holds only in-frame clones and misses some; the assay was immunoSEQ multiplex PCR. The sample holds around 50,000 clones, about 80% seen once. Described time point: cycle 4 day 1 (C4D1), after 5 to 7 weeks of nivolumab. After autologous stem cell transplantation all patients relapsed, and prior brentuximab vedotin exposure differed between cohorts. Source: peripheral blood mononuclear cells (PBMCs), taken before the fourth cycle of nivolumab. The receptors derive from a human donor with classical Hodgkin lymphoma.

The gene calls are TRBV23-1 and TRBJ2-2; TRBD2 matches at 13 bases. TRBV23-1 is noted as an ORF with a role that remains uncertain. The CDR3 has 20 amino acids. Trimming took 4 bases from V and 4 from J; bases not matched to a gene: 15. CDR3: CASSRIWGLAGSSVTGELFF. In DNA, the CDR3 is TGCGCCAGCAGTCGTATCTGGGGACTAGCGGGGAGTTCAGTCACCGGGGAGCTGTTTTTT.

This chain uses TRBV27 with TRBJ2-5, with D possibly TRBD1 on 6 matching bases. The DNA end is a closer match to TRBJ2-7, so the J assignment may be wrong. The germline gives CDR1 MNHEY, CDR2 SMNVEV (reference sequence). This CDR3 has 14 amino acids. Here the CDR3 reads CASSYTGIGNEQYF. The CDR3 nucleotides are TGTGCCAGCAGTTATACAGGGATCGGGAACGAGCAGTACTTC.

This chain links TRBV5-1 with TRBJ2-5, with a possible D match to TRBD1 (6 bases). The germline gives CDR1 SGHRS, CDR2 YFSETQ. Trimming pared 0 bases from V and 4 bases from J, leaving 16 bases between. The CDR3 loop spans 16 amino acids. This chain's CDR3 is CASSLDRARRRETQYF. CDR3 sequence (DNA): TGCGCCAGCAGCTTGGACAGGGCGCGTAGAAGAGAGACCCAGTACTTC. The entire variable domain, with the rest obtained from reference TRBV5-1 and TRBJ2-5, is as follows: KAGVTQTPRYLIKTRGQQVTLSCSPISGHRSVSWYQQTPGQGLQFLFEYFSETQRNKGNFPGRFSGRQFSNSRSEMNVSTLELGDSALYLCASSLDRARRRETQYFGPGTRLLVL.

The gene calls are TRBV18 and TRBJ1-5; D is possibly TRBD1 (5 bases). The ends were cut back, 3 bases at V and 8 bases at J, with 14 bases in the middle. Germline V gene data show CDR1 as KGHSH and CDR2 as LQKENI. The length of the CDR3 is 14 residues. The CDR3 nucleotides read TGTGCCAGCTCACCGTCCAGGGCGGCGGAGCCCCAGCATTTT. Translation gives CASSPSRAAEPQHF.

This rearrangement joins TRBV4-1 to TRBJ1-1; weak D call: TRBD1 (6 bases). Trimming took 4 bases from V and 0 from J, leaving 9 bases between them. CDR1 is MGHRA and CDR2 is YSYEKL in the germline V gene. CDR3 length equals 14 residues. The CDR3 is CASSRDRMNTEAFF. CDR3 DNA sequence: TGCGCCAGCAGCCGAGACAGGATGAACACTGAAGCTTTCTTT.

This chain connects TRBV7-2 to TRBJ2-2; 10 bases match TRBD2. The CDR3 totals 18 residues. CDR1 is SGHTA and CDR2 is FQGNSA in the germline V gene. V lost 1 base to trimming and J lost 4 bases; unmatched junction nucleotides: 9. As DNA, the CDR3 is TGTGCCAGCAGCTTAGGGGCTAGCGGGAGCTACCCCACCGGGGAGCTGTTTTTT. Encoded protein: CASSLGASGSYPTGELFF.

The chain links TRBV29-1 to TRBJ2-1; D might be TRBD2 (5 bases). CDR3 length: 11 amino acids. The V end was cut by 7 bases, the J end by 8 bases, with 12 bases between. Per germline, CDR1 SQVTM and CDR2 ANQGSEA. The CDR3 is CSAATSYEQFF. The CDR3 bases are TGCAGCGCCGCCACTAGTTATGAGCAGTTCTTC.

The chain carries TRBV28 and TRBJ1-2; D call uncertain. The germline gives CDR1 MDHEN, CDR2 SYDVKM. V lost 3 bases, J lost 8 bases, and 13 bases lay in between. This CDR3 comprises 13 residues. The CDR3 region has the DNA TGTGCCAGCAGTTTGTTTGGGGTAGGGGGCTACACCTTC. Amino acid sequence: CASSLFGVGGYTF.